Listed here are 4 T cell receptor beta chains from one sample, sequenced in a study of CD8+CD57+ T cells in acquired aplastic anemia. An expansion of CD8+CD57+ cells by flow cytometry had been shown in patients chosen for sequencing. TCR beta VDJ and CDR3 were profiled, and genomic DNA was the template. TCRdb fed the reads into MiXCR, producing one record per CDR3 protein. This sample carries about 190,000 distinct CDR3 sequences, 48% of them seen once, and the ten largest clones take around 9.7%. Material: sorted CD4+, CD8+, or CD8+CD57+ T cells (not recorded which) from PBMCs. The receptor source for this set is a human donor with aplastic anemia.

DNA of the CDR3: TGTGCCAGCAGCTTCCACGGGACACCCGGGGAGACCCAGTACTTC. It encodes CASSFHGTPGETQYF. This sequence joins TRBV7-2 and TRBJ2-5; D possibly corresponds to TRBD1 (6 bases). Germline loops: CDR1 SGHTA, CDR2 FQGNSA. V shed 3 bases and J shed 5 bases, with 16 bases lying between them. The CDR3 totals 15 residues.

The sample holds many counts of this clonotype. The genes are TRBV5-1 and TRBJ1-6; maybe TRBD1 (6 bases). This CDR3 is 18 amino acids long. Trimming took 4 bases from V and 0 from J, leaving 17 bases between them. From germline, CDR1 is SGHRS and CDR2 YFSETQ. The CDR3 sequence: CASSPWTAASSYNSPLHF. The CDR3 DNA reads TGCGCCAGCAGCCCGTGGACAGCCGCTAGCTCCTATAATTCACCCCTCCACTTT.

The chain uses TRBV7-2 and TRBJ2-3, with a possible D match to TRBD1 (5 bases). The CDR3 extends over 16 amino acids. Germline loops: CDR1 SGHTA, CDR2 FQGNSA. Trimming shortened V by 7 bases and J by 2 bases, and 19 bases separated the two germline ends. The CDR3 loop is CASTSPPDTNTDTQYF. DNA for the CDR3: TGTGCCAGCACCTCTCCCCCGGACACCAACACAGATACGCAGTATTTT.

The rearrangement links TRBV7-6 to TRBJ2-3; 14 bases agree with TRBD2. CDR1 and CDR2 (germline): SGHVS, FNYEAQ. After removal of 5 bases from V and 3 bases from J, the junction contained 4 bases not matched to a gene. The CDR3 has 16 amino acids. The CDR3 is CASSPRTSGGTDTQYF. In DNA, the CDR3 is TGTGCCAGCAGCCCGCGGACTAGCGGGGGGACAGATACGCAGTATTTT.